The clone carrying this T cell receptor beta chain has a count of ten or more. What it binds is not known. The ends lost 2 bases at V and 6 bases at J; junction bases unmatched: 7. The CDR3 has 16 amino acids. Germline V gene lookup returns CDR1 LGHDT and CDR2 YNNKEL (reference sequence). This record belongs to a study of identical twins. Study-level findings and limits: Invariant MAIT and iNKT cells may have partly biased zero-insertion analyses.

TCRdb reprocessed the 5' RACE reads via MiXCR and lists one record per CDR3 protein. This table has hundreds of thousands of distinct CDR3 sequences, about 12% appearing once. These data also featured in a second study, about yellow fever vaccine responses in identical twins.

Sequencing was carried out using CD8+ T cells sorted from blood. V gene TRBV3-1 combines with J gene TRBJ2-1, with 10 nucleotides matching TRBD2. The clonotype originates from a woman aged 18 to 35 in good health. The CDR3 coding sequence is TGTGCCAGCAGCCAAAGCGGGGGGGCGCCGATCAATGAGCAGTTCTTC. Protein product: CASSQSGGAPINEQFF.